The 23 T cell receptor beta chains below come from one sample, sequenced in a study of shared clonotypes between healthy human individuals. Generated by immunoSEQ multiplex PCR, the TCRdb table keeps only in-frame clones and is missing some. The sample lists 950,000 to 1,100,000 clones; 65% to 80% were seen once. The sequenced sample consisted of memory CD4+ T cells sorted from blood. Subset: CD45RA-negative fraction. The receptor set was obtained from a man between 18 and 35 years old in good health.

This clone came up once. The CDR3, as DNA: TGTGCCAGCAGTTCTCTGGAAACCTATAGCAATCAGCCCCAGCATTTT. Its translation is CASSSLETYSNQPQHF. The chain recombines TRBV6-6 with TRBJ1-5; D remains unclear. Germline CDR1 reads MNHNY; CDR2 reads SVGAGI (reference sequence). The CDR3 has 16 residues. Trimming shortened V by 4 bases and J by 0 bases, and 13 bases separated the two germline ends.

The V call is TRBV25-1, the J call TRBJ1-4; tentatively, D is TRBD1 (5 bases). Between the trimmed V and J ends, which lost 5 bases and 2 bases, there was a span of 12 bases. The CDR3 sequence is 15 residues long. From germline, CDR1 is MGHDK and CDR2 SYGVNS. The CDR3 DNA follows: TGTGCCAGCAGTCCCGTTTGGGGGACTAATGAAAAACTGTTTTTT. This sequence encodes CASSPVWGTNEKLFF.

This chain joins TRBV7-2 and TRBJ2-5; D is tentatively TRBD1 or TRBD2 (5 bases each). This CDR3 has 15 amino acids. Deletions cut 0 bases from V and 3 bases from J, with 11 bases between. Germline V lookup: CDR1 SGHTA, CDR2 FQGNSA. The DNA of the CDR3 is TGTGCCAGCAGCTTAGCTCCGGGACGGAAAGAGACCCAGTACTTC. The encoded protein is CASSLAPGRKETQYF. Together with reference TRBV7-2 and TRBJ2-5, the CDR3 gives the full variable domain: GAGVSQSPSNKVTEKGKDVELRCDPISGHTALYWYRQSLGQGLEFLIYFQGNSAPDKSGLPSDRFSAERTGGSVSTLTIQRTQQEDSAVYLCASSLAPGRKETQYFGPGTRLLVL.

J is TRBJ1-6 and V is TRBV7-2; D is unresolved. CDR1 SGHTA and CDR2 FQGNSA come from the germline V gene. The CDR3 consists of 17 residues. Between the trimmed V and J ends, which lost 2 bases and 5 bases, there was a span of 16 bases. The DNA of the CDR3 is TGTGCCAGCAGCTTATTCGTGTCTAACAGCAATAATTCACCCCTCCACTTT. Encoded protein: CASSLFVSNSNNSPLHF.

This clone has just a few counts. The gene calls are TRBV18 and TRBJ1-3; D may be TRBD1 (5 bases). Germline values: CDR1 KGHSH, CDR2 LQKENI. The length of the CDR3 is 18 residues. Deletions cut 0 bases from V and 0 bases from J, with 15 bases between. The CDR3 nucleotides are TGTGCCAGCTCACCACCGTTAGGTTCCGGGACCTCTGGAAACACCATATATTTT. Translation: CASSPPLGSGTSGNTIYF.

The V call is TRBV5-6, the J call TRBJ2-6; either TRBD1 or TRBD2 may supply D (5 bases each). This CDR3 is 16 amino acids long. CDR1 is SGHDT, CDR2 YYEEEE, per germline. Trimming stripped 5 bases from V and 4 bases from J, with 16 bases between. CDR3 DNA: TGTGCCAGCAGATGGGGACCCTCTCCAGGGGCCAACGTCCTGACTTTC. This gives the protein CASRWGPSPGANVLTF.

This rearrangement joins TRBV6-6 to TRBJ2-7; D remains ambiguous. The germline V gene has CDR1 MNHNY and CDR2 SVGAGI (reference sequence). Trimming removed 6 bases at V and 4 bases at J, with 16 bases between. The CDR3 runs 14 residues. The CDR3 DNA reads TGTGCCAGCAGCCGGAAAGGACCAGAATACGAGCAGTACTTC. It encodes CASSRKGPEYEQYF.

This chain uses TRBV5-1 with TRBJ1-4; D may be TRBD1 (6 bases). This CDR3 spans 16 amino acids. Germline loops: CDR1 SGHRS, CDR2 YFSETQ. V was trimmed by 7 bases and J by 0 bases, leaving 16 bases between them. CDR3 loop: CASALQGQATNEKLFF. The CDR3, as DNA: TGCGCCAGCGCGTTACAGGGACAAGCAACTAATGAAAAACTGTTTTTT.

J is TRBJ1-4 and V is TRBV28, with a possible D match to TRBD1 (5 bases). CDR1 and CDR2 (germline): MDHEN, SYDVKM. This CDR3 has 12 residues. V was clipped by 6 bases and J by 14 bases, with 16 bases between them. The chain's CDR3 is CASSSLGEGLFF. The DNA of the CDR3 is TGTGCCAGCAGCTCACTAGGGGAAGGCCTGTTTTTT.

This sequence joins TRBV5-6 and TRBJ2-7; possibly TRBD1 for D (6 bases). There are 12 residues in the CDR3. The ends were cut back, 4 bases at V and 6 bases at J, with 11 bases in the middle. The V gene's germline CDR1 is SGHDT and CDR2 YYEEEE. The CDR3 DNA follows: TGTGCCAGCAGCCGGACAGTAACCGAGCAGTACTTC. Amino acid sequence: CASSRTVTEQYF.

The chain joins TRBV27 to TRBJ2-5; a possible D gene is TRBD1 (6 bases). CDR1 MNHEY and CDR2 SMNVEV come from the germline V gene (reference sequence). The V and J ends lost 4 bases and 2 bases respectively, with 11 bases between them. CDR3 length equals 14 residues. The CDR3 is CASSSRDTQETQYF. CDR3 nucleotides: TGTGCCAGCAGTTCCCGGGACACACAAGAGACCCAGTACTTC.

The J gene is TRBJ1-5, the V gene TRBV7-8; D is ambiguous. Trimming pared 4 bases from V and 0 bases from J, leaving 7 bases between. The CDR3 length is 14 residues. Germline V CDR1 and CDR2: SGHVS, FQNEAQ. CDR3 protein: CASSSGSSNQPQHF. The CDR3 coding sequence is TGTGCCAGCAGCTCCGGGAGTAGCAATCAGCCCCAGCATTTT.

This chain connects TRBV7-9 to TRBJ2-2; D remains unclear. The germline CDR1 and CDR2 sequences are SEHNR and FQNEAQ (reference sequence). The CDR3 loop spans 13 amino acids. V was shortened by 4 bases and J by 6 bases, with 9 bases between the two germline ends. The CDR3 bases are TGTGCCAGCAGCTCGGACGTCCCCGGGGAGCTGTTTTTT. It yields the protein CASSSDVPGELFF.

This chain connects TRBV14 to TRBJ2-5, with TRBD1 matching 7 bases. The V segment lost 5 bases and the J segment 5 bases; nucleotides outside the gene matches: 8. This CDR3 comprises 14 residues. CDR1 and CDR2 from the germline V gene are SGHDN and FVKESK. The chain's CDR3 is CASSKSSRGETQYF. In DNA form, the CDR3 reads TGTGCCAGCAGCAAAAGTTCCAGGGGGGAGACCCAGTACTTC.

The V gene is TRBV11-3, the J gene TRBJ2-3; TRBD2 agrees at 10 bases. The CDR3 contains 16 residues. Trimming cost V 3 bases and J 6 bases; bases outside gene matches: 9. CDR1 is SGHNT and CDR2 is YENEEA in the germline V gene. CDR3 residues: CASSFEGLASRDTQYF. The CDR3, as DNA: TGTGCCAGCAGCTTTGAGGGACTAGCGTCACGGGATACGCAGTATTTT.

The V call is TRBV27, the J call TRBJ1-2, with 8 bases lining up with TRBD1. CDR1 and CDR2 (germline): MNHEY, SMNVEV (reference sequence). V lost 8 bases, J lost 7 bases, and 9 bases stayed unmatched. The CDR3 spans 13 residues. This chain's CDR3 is CASASETGGGYTF. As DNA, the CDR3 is TGTGCCAGCGCCTCGGAAACAGGGGGTGGCTACACCTTC.

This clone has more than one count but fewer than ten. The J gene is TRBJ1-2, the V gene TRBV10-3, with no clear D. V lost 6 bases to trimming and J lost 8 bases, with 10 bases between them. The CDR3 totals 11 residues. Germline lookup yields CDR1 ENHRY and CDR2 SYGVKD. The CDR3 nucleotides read TGTGCCATCAGCTATGCAGGAGGCTACACCTTC. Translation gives CAISYAGGYTF.

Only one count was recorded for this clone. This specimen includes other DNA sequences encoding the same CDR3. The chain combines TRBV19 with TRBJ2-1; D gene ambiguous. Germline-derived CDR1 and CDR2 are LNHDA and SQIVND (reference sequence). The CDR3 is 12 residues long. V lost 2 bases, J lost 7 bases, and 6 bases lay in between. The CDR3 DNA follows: TGTGCCAGTAGTATAACGCGGAATGAGCAGTTCTTC. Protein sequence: CASSITRNEQFF. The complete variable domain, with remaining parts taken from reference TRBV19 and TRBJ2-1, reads DGGITQSPKYLFRKEGQNVTLSCEQNLNHDAMYWYRQDPGQGLRLIYYSQIVNDFQKGDIAEGYSVSREKKESFPLTVTSAQKNPTAFYLCASSITRNEQFFGPGTRLTVL.

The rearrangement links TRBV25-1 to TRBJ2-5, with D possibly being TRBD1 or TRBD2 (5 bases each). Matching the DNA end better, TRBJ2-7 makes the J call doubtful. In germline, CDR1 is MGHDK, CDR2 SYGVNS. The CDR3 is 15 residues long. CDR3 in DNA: TGTGCCAGCGCCTCGGGACCGGAGGCTTCCTACGAGCAGTACTTC. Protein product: CASASGPEASYEQYF.

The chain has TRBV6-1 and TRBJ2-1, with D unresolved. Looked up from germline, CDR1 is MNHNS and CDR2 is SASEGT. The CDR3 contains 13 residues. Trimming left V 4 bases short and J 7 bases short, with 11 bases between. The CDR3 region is CASSGEGGNEQFF. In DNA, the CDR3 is TGTGCCAGCAGTGGAGAAGGTGGGAATGAGCAGTTCTTC.

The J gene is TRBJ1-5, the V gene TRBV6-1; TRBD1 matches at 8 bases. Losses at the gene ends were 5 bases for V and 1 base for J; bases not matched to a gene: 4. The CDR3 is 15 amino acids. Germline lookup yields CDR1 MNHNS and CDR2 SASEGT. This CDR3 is CASSPDRGSNQPQHF. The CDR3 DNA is TGTGCCAGCAGTCCCGACAGGGGCAGCAATCAGCCCCAGCATTTT.

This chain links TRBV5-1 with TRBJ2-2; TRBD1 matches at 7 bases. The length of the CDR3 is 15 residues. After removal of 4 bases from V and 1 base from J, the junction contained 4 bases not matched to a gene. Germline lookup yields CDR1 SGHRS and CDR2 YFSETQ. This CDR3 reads CASSAGTENTGELFF. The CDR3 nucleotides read TGCGCCAGCAGCGCCGGGACAGAGAACACCGGGGAGCTGTTTTTT.

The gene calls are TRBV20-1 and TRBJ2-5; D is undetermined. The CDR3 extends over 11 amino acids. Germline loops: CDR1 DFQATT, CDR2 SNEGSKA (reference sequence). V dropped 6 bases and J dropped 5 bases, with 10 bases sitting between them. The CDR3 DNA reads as TGCAGTGCATACCGTAGGGAGACCCAGTACTTC. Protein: CSAYRRETQYF.